The T cell receptor beta chain described here comes from a study of spatial heterogeneity in lung cancer (dated by TCRdb to between 2019 and 2020). A note on the overall study: More beta-chain than alpha-chain transcripts were consistently detected, likely reflecting higher beta-chain transcript abundance. In the raw uncorrected reads, each unique combination of TCR and UMI appeared more than ten times on average. In non-small cell lung cancer, the study quantitatively compared TCR alpha and beta repertoires across several tumor regions, matched nontumor lung, and blood. The study linked features of the TCR repertoire to counts of nonsynonymous mutations, which were determined by whole-exome sequencing of tumor tissue. At surgery, hundreds of tumor regions, 64 matched nontumor lung samples and fewer than 60 PBMC samples were TCR-sequenced for both alpha and beta chains.

The method behind the library was 5' RACE. Sequencing relied on a NextSeq 500. In the TCR library protocol, a unique molecular identifier was attached to each TCR cDNA molecule so that PCR and sequencing errors could be corrected. As for the original processing: TCR identification, UMI-based error correction and CDR3 extraction were performed with Decombinator tools. Expanded TCRs were defined as those above a frequency of 2 per 1,000, corresponding to the top 1% of the tumor frequency distribution. Renyi diversity was computed with the R vegan package after each repertoire had been subsampled 100 times to 5,000 TCRs. To build CDR3 similarity networks, amino acid triplet string-kernel similarity was used, and CDR3s were connected when their pairwise similarity was above 0.82. The raw public reads went through TCRdb reprocessing: fastp at Q25, MiXCR clone calling, in-frame beta chains kept. Each CDR3 protein appears once, grouped with its most common genes and DNA. The V and J calls follow TCRdb's processing rather than the paper's. The sample data list 28,000 or so distinct CDR3 sequences, and 7.5% to 9.5% of these were observed just once. The top ten constitute around 36% of the sample.

In its sample, this clonotype comes out as large (0.1 to 1%). It lacks a known antigen. There are no base qualities to consult, and no much larger clone falls within one base. Points the paper makes about the study in general: Additional single-cell paired TCR alpha and beta sequencing was considered necessary to confirm, at a functional level, the hypothesis that regional TCRs recognize regional mutations. Ubiquitous expanded tumor TCRs showed up in blood more often at tumor resection than at routine follow-up.

Taken with the paper, the label for time point translates to: sample taken at primary tumor resection. Without any cell sorting, TCR sequencing was performed on whole RNA extracted either from tumor and nontumor lung tissue or from cryopreserved PBMC samples. Samples were obtained from 72 patients with early-stage, untreated non-small cell lung cancer from the lung TRACERx cohort. A patient was chosen for TCR sequencing only when enough RNA was available from at least two tumor regions. This clonotype was sampled from a female donor with early-stage non-small cell lung cancer. Sample: PBMCs, taken at surgery.

The DNA is TGTGCCAGCAGCCCTACCTTAAAGGCAGATACGCAGTATTTT. It translates to CASSPTLKADTQYF. The rearranged segments are TRBV3-1 and TRBJ2-3; confidence is insufficient to name the D gene. Reading the germline V gene (reference sequence) gives CDR1 LGHDT and CDR2 YNNKEL. From the cysteine up to the phenylalanine, the CDR3 has a length of 14 residues. Of all the DNA, just the CDR3 is kept, 42 bases in frame from base 1. Trimming takes 4 bases from V and 4 bases from J, and the germline ends sit 12 bases apart.